These T cell receptor beta chains were read from a single sample in a study of metastatic and nonmetastatic thyroid tumors. TCRdb re-analyzed the PCR reads through MiXCR. The sample has tens of thousands of clones, over 25% seen once. The sample taken for sequencing was blood. The receptors derive from a male donor with papillary thyroid cancer or a benign thyroid nodule (not recorded which). Some clones in this sample may be carry-over from other donors' samples. CDR3s include the opening cysteine and the closing phenylalanine or tryptophan. The order of the fields is CDR3 DNA, CDR3 protein, J gene, V gene, D gene, clone size. The D gene is left open where the match is weak. Clone size, where shown, is once, few, many, or a class for clones that have expanded.

CDR3 DNA: TGTGCCAGCAGCCAAGATGGGGGGATTTACAATGAGCAGTTCTTC
CDR3 protein: CASSQDGGIYNEQFF
J gene: TRBJ2-1
V gene: TRBV14
D gene: -
clone size: -

CDR3 DNA: TGTGCCAGCAGCCCACAGGCCTCCGGGACCCAGTACTTC
CDR3 protein: CASSPQASGTQYF
J gene: TRBJ2-5
V gene: TRBV7-9
D gene: -
clone size: -

CDR3 DNA: TGTGCCAGCTCACCAGTAGGTCAGTCCTACGAGCAGTACTTC
CDR3 protein: CASSPVGQSYEQYF
J gene: TRBJ2-7
V gene: TRBV18
D gene: -
clone size: medium-sized

CDR3 DNA: TGTGCCAGCAGCCGAGCCCCCTTTATGAACACTGAAGCTTTCTTT
CDR3 protein: CASSRAPFMNTEAFF
J gene: TRBJ1-1
V gene: TRBV27
D gene: -
clone size: few

CDR3 DNA: TGTGCCAGCAGCTTAGTTCCCCAGGGGCGTAGTGATGAGCAGTTCTTC
CDR3 protein: CASSLVPQGRSDEQFF
J gene: TRBJ2-1
V gene: TRBV7-9
D gene: -
clone size: many

CDR3 DNA: TGTGCCAGCAGCTTATTAGGTAGTGGGGGGGGTTACAATGAGCAGTTCTTC
CDR3 protein: CASSLLGSGGGYNEQFF
J gene: TRBJ2-1
V gene: TRBV11-2
D gene: TRBD2
clone size: -

CDR3 DNA: TGTGCCATCGACAGGGACACTGAATCTTTCTTT
CDR3 protein: CAIDRDTESFF
J gene: TRBJ1-1
V gene: TRBV2
D gene: TRBD1
clone size: few

CDR3 DNA: TGCAGTGCTAGGGGGGCCACCGAAGGCTACGAGCAGTACTTC
CDR3 protein: CSARGATEGYEQYF
J gene: TRBJ2-7
V gene: TRBV20-1
D gene: -
clone size: few

CDR3 DNA: TGCGCCAGCAGCATAGGACAGGGGGAGACTGAAGCTTTCTTT
CDR3 protein: CASSIGQGETEAFF
J gene: TRBJ1-1
V gene: TRBV5-1
D gene: TRBD1
clone size: -

CDR3 DNA: TGTGCCAGCAGTTTATTAGCGGGAGGTTTCAACGAGCAGTACTTC
CDR3 protein: CASSLLAGGFNEQYF
J gene: TRBJ2-7
V gene: TRBV28
D gene: TRBD2
clone size: medium-sized

CDR3 DNA: TGTGCCAGGAGCCATGATATGTGGACAGATACGCAGTATTTT
CDR3 protein: CARSHDMWTDTQYF
J gene: TRBJ2-3
V gene: TRBV3-1
D gene: -
clone size: -

CDR3 DNA: TGCGCCAGCAGCCAAGGGCACATGATGGGAAACACCATATATTTT
CDR3 protein: CASSQGHMMGNTIYF
J gene: TRBJ1-3
V gene: TRBV4-3
D gene: -
clone size: many

CDR3 DNA: TGTGCCAGCGCCAGGCTAGCGCGAGTAAATGAGCAGTTCTTC
CDR3 protein: CASARLARVNEQFF
J gene: TRBJ2-1
V gene: TRBV6-2/TRBV6-3
D gene: -
clone size: medium-sized

CDR3 DNA: TGTGCCAGCAGTTACTTCCAGGGGACAACCTACGAGCAGTACTTC
CDR3 protein: CASSYFQGTTYEQYF
J gene: TRBJ2-7
V gene: TRBV6-5
D gene: -
clone size: many

CDR3 DNA: TGCAGTGCTAGGAGGAGCCAGAGCTCCTACAATGAGCAGTTCTTC
CDR3 protein: CSARRSQSSYNEQFF
J gene: TRBJ2-1
V gene: TRBV20-1
D gene: -
clone size: many

CDR3 DNA: TGTGCCAGCAGTGAGGGCCTCGGGCCCCAGCATTTT
CDR3 protein: CASSEGLGPQHF
J gene: TRBJ1-5
V gene: TRBV2
D gene: -
clone size: -

CDR3 DNA: TGTGCCAGCACTCAGCGGAGGGGGACAGGGGTGCGCGAGCAGTACTTC
CDR3 protein: CASTQRRGTGVREQYF
J gene: TRBJ2-7
V gene: TRBV28
D gene: TRBD1
clone size: medium-sized

CDR3 DNA: TGTGCCAGCAGGAGGAGTAGCGGGGGGGTTGGGCAGTTCTTC
CDR3 protein: CASRRSSGGVGQFF
J gene: TRBJ2-1
V gene: TRBV28
D gene: TRBD2
clone size: -

CDR3 DNA: TGTGCCAGCAGTGAAGGGCTAGCGCCGAGGGAGCAGTACTTC
CDR3 protein: CASSEGLAPREQYF
J gene: TRBJ2-7
V gene: TRBV2
D gene: -
clone size: medium-sized

CDR3 DNA: TGTGCCAGCTCGTCGAACCCCTCCTACAATGAGCAGTTCTTC
CDR3 protein: CASSSNPSYNEQFF
J gene: TRBJ2-1
V gene: TRBV6-1
D gene: -
clone size: many

CDR3 DNA: TGTGCCAGCTCAAGGACAGGGGGGTCCTACGAGCAGTACTTC
CDR3 protein: CASSRTGGSYEQYF
J gene: TRBJ2-7
V gene: TRBV18
D gene: TRBD1
clone size: -

CDR3 DNA: TGCGCCAGCAGCTCCGCACAGGGAGTCTATGGCTACACCTTC
CDR3 protein: CASSSAQGVYGYTF
J gene: TRBJ1-2
V gene: TRBV5-1
D gene: -
clone size: -

CDR3 DNA: TGTGCCAGCACCCCTCTCTTAGCGTCCCAAGAGACCCAGTACTTC
CDR3 protein: CASTPLLASQETQYF
J gene: TRBJ2-5
V gene: TRBV28
D gene: -
clone size: -

CDR3 DNA: TGCGCCAGCGGCCAAGAGTACAGCGGAAGGGGCTATGAGCAGTTCTTC
CDR3 protein: CASGQEYSGRGYEQFF
J gene: TRBJ2-1
V gene: TRBV3-1
D gene: -
clone size: -